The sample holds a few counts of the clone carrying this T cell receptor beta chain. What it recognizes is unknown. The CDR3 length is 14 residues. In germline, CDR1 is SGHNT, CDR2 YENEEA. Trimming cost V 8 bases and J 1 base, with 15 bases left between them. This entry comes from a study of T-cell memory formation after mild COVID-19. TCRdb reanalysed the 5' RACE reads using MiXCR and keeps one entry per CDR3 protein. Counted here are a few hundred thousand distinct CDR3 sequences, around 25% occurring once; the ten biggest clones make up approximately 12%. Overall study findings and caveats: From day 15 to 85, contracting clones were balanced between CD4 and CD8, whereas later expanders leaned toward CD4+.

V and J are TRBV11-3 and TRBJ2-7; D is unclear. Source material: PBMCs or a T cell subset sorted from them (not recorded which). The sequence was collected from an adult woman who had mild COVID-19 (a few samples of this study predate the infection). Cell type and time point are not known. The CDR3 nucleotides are TGTGCCAGCCGTCCCGCAGATAGATCCTACGAGCAGTACTTC. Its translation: CASRPADRSYEQYF.